Presented here are 18 T cell receptor beta chains from one specimen sequenced in a study of blood T cell repertoires in COVID-19. The assay was immunoSEQ multiplex PCR, and TCRdb's table has in-frame clones only and misses some. The data hold around 300,000 clones, with roughly 89% observed a single time. Source material: PBMCs or T cells enriched from blood (not recorded which). These receptors all come from a woman in her 40s who had recovered from COVID-19.

The gene calls are TRBV5-1 and TRBJ1-2; D gene uncertain. V shed 4 bases and J shed 5 bases, with 18 bases lying between them. The CDR3 is 15 residues long. The germline CDR1 and CDR2 sequences are SGHRS and YFSETQ. CDR3 in amino acids: CASSPLSGIGYGYTF. DNA of the CDR3: TGCGCCAGCAGCCCGCTTTCGGGAATAGGGTATGGCTACACCTTC.

This clone was seen more than once but under ten times. The rearrangement uses TRBV4-1 and TRBJ2-7, with 10 bases lining up with TRBD2. The CDR3 is made up of 21 amino acids. Per the germline V gene, CDR1 is MGHRA and CDR2 is YSYEKL. V lost 0 bases to trimming and J lost 5 bases; unmatched junction nucleotides: 22. The CDR3 is CASSQDSLAGVLEQYRDEQYF. The CDR3 region has the DNA TGCGCCAGCAGCCAAGATTCGCTAGCGGGAGTATTAGAACAATATCGCGACGAGCAGTACTTC.

This chain uses TRBV10-3 with TRBJ1-6, with D tentatively TRBD1 (6 bases). From germline, CDR1 is ENHRY and CDR2 SYGVKD. V was pared by 2 bases and J by 6 bases, with 14 bases between. The CDR3 loop spans 16 amino acids. CDR3 sequence (DNA): TGTGCCATCAGTGAGACCGCAGGGGCATTTAATTCACCCCTCCACTTT. Amino acids: CAISETAGAFNSPLHF.

The J gene is TRBJ1-2, the V gene TRBV19; the D is unclear. The ends were cut back, 5 bases at V and 7 bases at J, with 14 bases in the middle. The CDR3 extends over 13 amino acids. Germline V gene data show CDR1 as LNHDA and CDR2 as SQIVND (reference sequence). DNA for the CDR3: TGTGCCAGTAGTCCCGGGTCTCTGGGTGGCTACACCTTC. The encoded protein is CASSPGSLGGYTF.

The CDR3 bases are TGTGCCAGCAGCCCCACTAGCTTGAACACCGGGGAGCTGTTTTTT. Amino acids: CASSPTSLNTGELFF. The chain couples TRBV9 to TRBJ2-2, with a weak D call TRBD2 (6 bases). This CDR3 region has 15 residues. V was trimmed by 4 bases and J by 1 base, leaving 11 bases between them. From germline, CDR1 is SGDLS and CDR2 YYNGEE. Supplemented by reference TRBV9 and TRBJ2-2, the full variable domain reads DSGVTQTPKHLITATGQRVTLRCSPRSGDLSVYWYQQSLDQGLQFLIQYYNGEERAKGNILERFSAQQFPDLHSELNLSSLELGDSALYFCASSPTSLNTGELFFGEGSRLTVL.

V gene TRBV18 combines with J gene TRBJ2-3; possible D gene TRBD2, 5 bases. CDR1 KGHSH and CDR2 LQKENI come from the germline V gene. Trimming removed 8 bases from V and 5 bases from J, with 17 bases in between. This CDR3 comprises 14 residues. The CDR3 loop is CASTRGDLGDTQYF. CDR3 DNA sequence: TGTGCCAGCACCCGGGGAGATCTAGGAGATACGCAGTATTTT.

V usage is TRBV6-5 and J usage is TRBJ1-5, with D unresolved. The germline V gene has CDR1 MNHEY and CDR2 SVGAGI. There are 15 residues in the CDR3. Trimming removed 0 bases from V and 0 bases from J, with 6 bases in between. The CDR3, as DNA: TGTGCCAGCAGTTACTCCGCTAATAGCAATCAGCCCCAGCATTTT. Protein product: CASSYSANSNQPQHF.

V is TRBV30 and J is TRBJ1-1, with D possibly TRBD1 on 6 matching bases. The CDR3 sequence is 14 residues long. Trimming shortened V by 3 bases and J by 3 bases, and 14 bases separated the two germline ends. Germline V lookup: CDR1 GTSNPN, CDR2 SVGIG (reference sequence). The CDR3 DNA reads as TGTGCCTGGAGCGCAGACAGGATGGACACTGAAGCTTTCTTT. Translated: CAWSADRMDTEAFF.

The V gene is TRBV7-9, the J gene TRBJ1-1; D not certain. The CDR3 totals 13 residues. Germline V CDR1 and CDR2: SEHNR, FQNEAQ (reference sequence). Trimming stripped 5 bases from V and 8 bases from J, with 15 bases between. CDR3 region: CASSMRSEAEAFF. The CDR3 DNA sequence: TGTGCCAGCAGCATGAGGTCCGAGGCGGAAGCTTTCTTT.

With regard to this clone: Distinct nucleotide sequences in the sample also encode this CDR3. The chain uses TRBV5-6 and TRBJ2-7, with 9 positions matching TRBD2. With 2 bases clipped from V and 0 bases from J, the junction kept 0 bases outside the gene matches. CDR1 SGHDT and CDR2 YYEEEE come from the germline V gene. The CDR3 contains 14 residues. CDR3 coding DNA: TGTGCCAGCAGCTTAGCGGGGGGCTCCTACGAGCAGTACTTC. It is translated as CASSLAGGSYEQYF.

V gene TRBV30 combines with J gene TRBJ2-1, with D possibly TRBD2 on 6 matching bases. The V and J ends lost 2 bases and 3 bases respectively, with 11 bases between them. The CDR3 has 14 residues. Germline CDR1 and CDR2: GTSNPN and SVGIG (reference sequence). Written as DNA, the CDR3 is TGTGCCTGGAGTTGGAGGGTAAACTACAATGAGCAGTTCTTC. This gives the protein CAWSWRVNYNEQFF.

V and J are TRBV5-1 and TRBJ1-1, with D hard to call. The CDR3 runs to 13 residues. Germline CDR1 is SGHRS and CDR2 is YFSETQ. V lost 3 bases and J lost 0, with 6 bases in between. The CDR3 loop is CASSSNMNTEAFF. The CDR3 DNA is TGCGCCAGCAGCTCCAACATGAACACTGAAGCTTTCTTT.

This chain links TRBV7-9 with TRBJ1-1; D not certain. Germline CDR1 SEHNR, CDR2 FQNEAQ (reference sequence). CDR3 length equals 14 residues. The V gene lost 3 bases and the J gene lost 3 bases, with 11 bases spanning the gap. CDR3: CASSFEQVYTEAFF. Here the CDR3 DNA reads TGTGCCAGCAGCTTCGAACAAGTCTACACTGAAGCTTTCTTT.

This chain joins TRBV2 and TRBJ1-5; unclear D gene. Germline CDR1 reads SNHLY; CDR2 reads FYNNEI. V was pared by 0 bases and J by 5 bases, with 8 bases between. The CDR3 spans 14 residues. CDR3 nucleotide sequence: TGTGCCAGCAGTGAAGCGTACCGGGATCAGCCCCAGCATTTT. Residues: CASSEAYRDQPQHF.

The chain combines TRBV6-5 with TRBJ1-1, with D perhaps TRBD1 (5 bases). The V gene lost 6 bases and the J gene lost 3 bases, with 8 bases spanning the gap. Germline V lookup: CDR1 MNHEY, CDR2 SVGAGI. This CDR3 has 12 amino acids. CDR3: CASRSTDTEAFF. CDR3 DNA sequence: TGTGCCAGCAGATCGACAGACACTGAAGCTTTCTTT.

The chain employs TRBV4-1 and TRBJ1-4; 7 bases match TRBD1. After removal of 1 base from V and 15 bases from J, the junction contained 14 bases not matched to a gene. The CDR3 contains 15 residues. Looked up from germline, CDR1 is MGHRA and CDR2 is YSYEKL. Here the CDR3 DNA reads TGCGCCAGCAGCCAAGGAGGACAGGACCCTAAAGGGATGTTTTTT. This codes for CASSQGGQDPKGMFF.

The gene calls are TRBV21-1 and TRBJ1-5. TRBV21-1 is listed as a pseudogene. This CDR3 contains 18 residues. The CDR3 DNA reads as TGTGCCAGCAGCAACGCTGATGTGGGGTGGAGGGTCAATCAGCCCCAGCATTTT. Protein product: CASSNADVGWRVNQPQHF.

In its sample, this clone was seen once. The chain combines TRBV6-6 with TRBJ2-7; TRBD1 aligns across 8 bases. The germline gives CDR1 MNHNY, CDR2 SVGAGI (reference sequence). With 2 bases clipped from V and 5 bases from J, the junction kept 8 bases outside the gene matches. The CDR3 runs 15 residues. The CDR3 DNA reads as TGTGCCAGCAGTTACCCGACAGGGGAATTCAACGAGCAGTACTTC. Translated, it gives CASSYPTGEFNEQYF.